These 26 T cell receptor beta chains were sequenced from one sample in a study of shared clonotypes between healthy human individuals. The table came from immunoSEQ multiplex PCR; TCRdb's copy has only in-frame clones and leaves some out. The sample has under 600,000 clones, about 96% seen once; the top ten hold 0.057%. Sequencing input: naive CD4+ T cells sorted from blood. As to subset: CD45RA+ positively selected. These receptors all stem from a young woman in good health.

The CDR3 sequence is CASSQVQEYSNQPQHF. In nucleotides, the CDR3 is TGCGCCAGCAGCCAAGTGCAGGAATATAGCAATCAGCCCCAGCATTTT. The V call is TRBV4-1, the J call TRBJ1-5; D gene uncertain. Germline V gene data show CDR1 as MGHRA and CDR2 as YSYEKL. This CDR3 is built from 16 residues. The V end was cut by 1 base, the J end by 0 bases, with 10 bases between.

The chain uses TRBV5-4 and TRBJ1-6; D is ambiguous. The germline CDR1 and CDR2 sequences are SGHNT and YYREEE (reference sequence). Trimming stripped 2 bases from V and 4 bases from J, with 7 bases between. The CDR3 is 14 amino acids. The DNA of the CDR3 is TGTGCCAGCAGCTTAGAAGATTATAATTCACCCCTCCACTTT. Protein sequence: CASSLEDYNSPLHF.

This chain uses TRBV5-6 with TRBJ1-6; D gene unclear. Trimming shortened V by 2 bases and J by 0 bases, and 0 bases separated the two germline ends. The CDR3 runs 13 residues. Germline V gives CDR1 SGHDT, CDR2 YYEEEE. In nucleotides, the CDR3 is TGTGCCAGCAGCTTCTCCTATAATTCACCCCTCCACTTT. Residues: CASSFSYNSPLHF.

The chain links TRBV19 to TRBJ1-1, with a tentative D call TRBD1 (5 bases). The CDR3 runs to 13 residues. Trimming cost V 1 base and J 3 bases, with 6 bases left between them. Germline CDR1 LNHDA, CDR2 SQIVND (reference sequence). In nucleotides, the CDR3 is TGTGCCAGTAGTATAGGGGGCCACACTGAAGCTTTCTTT. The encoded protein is CASSIGGHTEAFF.

The CDR3 sequence is CASVGQGAYNEQFF. The CDR3 coding sequence is TGTGCCAGCGTAGGACAAGGGGCATACAATGAGCAGTTCTTC. V is TRBV2 and J is TRBJ2-1; the D gene is possibly TRBD1 (5 bases). Germline V CDR1 and CDR2: SNHLY, FYNNEI. The CDR3 consists of 14 residues. Trimming stripped 8 bases from V and 4 bases from J, with 15 bases between. The variable domain in full, completed from reference TRBV2 and TRBJ2-1, reads EPEVTQTPSHQVTQMGQEVILRCVPISNHLYFYWYRQILGQKVEFLVSFYNNEISEKSEIFDDQFSVERPDGSNFTLKIRSTKLEDSAMYFCASVGQGAYNEQFFGPGTRLTVL.

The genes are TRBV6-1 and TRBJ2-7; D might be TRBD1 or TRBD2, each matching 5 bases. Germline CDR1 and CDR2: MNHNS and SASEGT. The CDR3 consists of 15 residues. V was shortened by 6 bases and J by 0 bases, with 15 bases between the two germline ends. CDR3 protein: CASRPDWGPSYEQYF. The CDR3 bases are TGTGCCAGCAGACCGGACTGGGGCCCCTCCTACGAGCAGTACTTC.

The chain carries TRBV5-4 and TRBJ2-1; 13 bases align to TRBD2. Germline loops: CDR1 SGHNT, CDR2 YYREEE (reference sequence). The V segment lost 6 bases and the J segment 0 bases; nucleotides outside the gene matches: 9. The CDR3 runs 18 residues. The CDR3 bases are TGTGCCAGCACCACCGGACTAGCGGGAGTTAGCTCCTACAATGAGCAGTTCTTC. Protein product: CASTTGLAGVSSYNEQFF.

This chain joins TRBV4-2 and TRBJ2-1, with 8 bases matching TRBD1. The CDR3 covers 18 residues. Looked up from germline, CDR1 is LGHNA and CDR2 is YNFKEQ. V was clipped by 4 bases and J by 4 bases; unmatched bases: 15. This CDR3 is CASSPRTGTGGGYNEQFF. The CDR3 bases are TGTGCCAGCAGCCCTCGAACGGGAACAGGGGGAGGATACAATGAGCAGTTCTTC.

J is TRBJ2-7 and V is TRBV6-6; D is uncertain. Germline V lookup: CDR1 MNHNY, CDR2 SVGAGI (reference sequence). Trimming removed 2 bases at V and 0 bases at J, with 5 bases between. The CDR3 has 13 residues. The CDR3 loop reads CASSYESSYEQYF. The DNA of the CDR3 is TGTGCCAGCAGTTACGAGAGCTCCTACGAGCAGTACTTC.

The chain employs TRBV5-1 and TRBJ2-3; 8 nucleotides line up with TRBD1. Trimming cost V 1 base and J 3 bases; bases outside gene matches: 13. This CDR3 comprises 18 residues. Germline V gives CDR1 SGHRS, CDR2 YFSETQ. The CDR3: CASSLLFLGTGGTDTQYF. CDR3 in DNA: TGCGCCAGCAGCTTGTTATTCCTCGGGACAGGTGGGACAGATACGCAGTATTTT.

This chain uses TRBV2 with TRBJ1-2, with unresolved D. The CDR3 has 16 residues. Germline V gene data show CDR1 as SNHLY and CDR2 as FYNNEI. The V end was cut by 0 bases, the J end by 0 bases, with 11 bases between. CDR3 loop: CASSEALQASNYGYTF. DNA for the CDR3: TGTGCCAGCAGTGAAGCGCTTCAAGCGTCTAACTATGGCTACACCTTC. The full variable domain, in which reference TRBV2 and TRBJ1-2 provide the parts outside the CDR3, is EPEVTQTPSHQVTQMGQEVILRCVPISNHLYFYWYRQILGQKVEFLVSFYNNEISEKSEIFDDQFSVERPDGSNFTLKIRSTKLEDSAMYFCASSEALQASNYGYTFGSGTRLTVV.

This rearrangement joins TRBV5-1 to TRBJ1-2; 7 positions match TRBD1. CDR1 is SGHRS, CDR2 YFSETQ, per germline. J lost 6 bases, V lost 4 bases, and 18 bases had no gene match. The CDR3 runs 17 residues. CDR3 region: CASSPSLQGMGEHGYTF. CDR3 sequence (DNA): TGCGCCAGCAGCCCTAGCCTACAGGGGATGGGAGAACATGGCTACACCTTC.

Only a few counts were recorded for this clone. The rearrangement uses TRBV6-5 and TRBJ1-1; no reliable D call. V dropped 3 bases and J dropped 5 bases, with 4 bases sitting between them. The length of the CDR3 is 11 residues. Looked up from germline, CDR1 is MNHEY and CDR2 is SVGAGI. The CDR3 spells CASSYQTEAFF. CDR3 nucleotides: TGTGCCAGCAGTTATCAGACTGAAGCTTTCTTT.

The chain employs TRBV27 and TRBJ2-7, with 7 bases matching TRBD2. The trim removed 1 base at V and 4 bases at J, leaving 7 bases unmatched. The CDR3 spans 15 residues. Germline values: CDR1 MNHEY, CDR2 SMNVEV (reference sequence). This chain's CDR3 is CASSLYAGVGYEQYF. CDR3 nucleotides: TGTGCCAGCAGTTTATATGCGGGAGTTGGATACGAGCAGTACTTC.

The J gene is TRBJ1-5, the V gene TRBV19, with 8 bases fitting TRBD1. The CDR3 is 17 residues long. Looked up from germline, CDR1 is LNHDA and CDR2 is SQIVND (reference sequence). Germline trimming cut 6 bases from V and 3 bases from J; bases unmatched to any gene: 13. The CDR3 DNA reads TGTGCCAGTAGGACTAAGGGACAGGTTCTTTCCAATCAGCCCCAGCATTTT. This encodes CASRTKGQVLSNQPQHF.

The CDR3 region has the DNA TGCAGCGTTGACCGGGACTTTAACACTGAAGCTTTCTTT. Amino acids: CSVDRDFNTEAFF. The chain employs TRBV29-1 and TRBJ1-1; D might be TRBD1 (5 bases). The V end was cut by 3 bases, the J end by 2 bases, with 10 bases between. There are 13 residues in the CDR3. CDR1 is SQVTM and CDR2 is ANQGSEA in the germline V gene.

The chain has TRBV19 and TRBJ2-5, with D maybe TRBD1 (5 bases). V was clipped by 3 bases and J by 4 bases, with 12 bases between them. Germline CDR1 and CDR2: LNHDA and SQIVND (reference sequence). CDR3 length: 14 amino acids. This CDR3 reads CASSMQGSSETQYF. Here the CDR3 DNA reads TGTGCCAGTAGTATGCAGGGCTCGTCAGAGACCCAGTACTTC.

CDR3 sequence: CASSVSGSGGEQFF. CDR3 coding DNA: TGTGCCAGTAGTGTTAGCGGGAGTGGCGGTGAGCAGTTCTTC. The V gene is TRBV19, the J gene TRBJ2-1, with 9 nucleotides matching TRBD2. Germline CDR1 LNHDA, CDR2 SQIVND (reference sequence). The CDR3 sequence is 14 residues long. The V segment lost 5 bases and the J segment 9 bases; nucleotides outside the gene matches: 8.

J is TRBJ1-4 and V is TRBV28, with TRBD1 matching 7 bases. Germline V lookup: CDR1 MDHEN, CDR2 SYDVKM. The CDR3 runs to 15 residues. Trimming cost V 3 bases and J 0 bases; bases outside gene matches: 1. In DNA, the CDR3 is TGTGCCAGCAGTTTCACAGGGGCAACTAATGAAAAACTGTTTTTT. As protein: CASSFTGATNEKLFF.

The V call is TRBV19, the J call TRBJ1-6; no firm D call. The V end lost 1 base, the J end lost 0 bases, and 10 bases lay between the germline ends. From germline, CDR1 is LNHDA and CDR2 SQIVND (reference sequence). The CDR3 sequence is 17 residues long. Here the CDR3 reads CASSIARRLSYNSPLHF. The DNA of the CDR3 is TGTGCCAGTAGTATAGCGCGGCGTCTCTCCTATAATTCACCCCTCCACTTT.

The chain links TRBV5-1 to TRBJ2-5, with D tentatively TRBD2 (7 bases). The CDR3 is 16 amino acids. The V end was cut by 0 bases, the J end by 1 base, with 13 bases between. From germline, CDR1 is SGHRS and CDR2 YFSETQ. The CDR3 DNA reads TGCGCCAGCAGCTTGGCGGAGGGAGGGGGCCAAGAGACCCAGTACTTC. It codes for CASSLAEGGGQETQYF.

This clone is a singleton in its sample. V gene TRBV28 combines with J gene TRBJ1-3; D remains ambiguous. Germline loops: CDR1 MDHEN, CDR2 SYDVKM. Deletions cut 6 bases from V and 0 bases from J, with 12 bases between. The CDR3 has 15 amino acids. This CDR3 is CASRSRTFSGNTIYF. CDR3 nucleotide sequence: TGTGCCAGCAGGTCCCGGACTTTCTCTGGAAACACCATATATTTT.

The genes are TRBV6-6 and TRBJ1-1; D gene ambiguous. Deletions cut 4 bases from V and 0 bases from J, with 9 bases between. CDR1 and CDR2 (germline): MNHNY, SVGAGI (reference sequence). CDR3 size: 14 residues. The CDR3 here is CASSSVGMNTEAFF. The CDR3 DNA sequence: TGTGCCAGCAGTTCGGTGGGAATGAACACTGAAGCTTTCTTT.

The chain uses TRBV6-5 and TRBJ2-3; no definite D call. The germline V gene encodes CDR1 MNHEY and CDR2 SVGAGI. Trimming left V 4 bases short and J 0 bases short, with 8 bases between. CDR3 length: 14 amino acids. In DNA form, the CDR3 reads TGTGCCAGCAGTTCTACTTCTAGCACAGATACGCAGTATTTT. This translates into CASSSTSSTDTQYF.

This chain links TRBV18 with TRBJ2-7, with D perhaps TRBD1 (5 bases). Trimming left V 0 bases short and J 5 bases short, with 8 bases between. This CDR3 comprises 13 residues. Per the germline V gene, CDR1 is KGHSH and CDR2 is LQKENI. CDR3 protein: CASSPPGPNEQYF. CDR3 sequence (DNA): TGTGCCAGCTCACCACCGGGGCCGAACGAGCAGTACTTC.

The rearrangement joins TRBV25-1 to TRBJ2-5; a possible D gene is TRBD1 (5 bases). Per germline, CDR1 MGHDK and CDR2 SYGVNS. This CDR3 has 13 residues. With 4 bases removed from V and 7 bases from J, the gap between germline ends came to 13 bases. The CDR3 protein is CASSGTTLGTQYF. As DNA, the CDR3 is TGTGCCAGCAGTGGGACAACCCTTGGGACCCAGTACTTC.